The entry below describes one T cell receptor (beta chain). Its antigen is unknown. The data originate from a study of blood T cells in healthy people across ages. General observations from the study: The lack of PBMC sorting stopped any conclusive naive versus antigen-experienced comparison.

The germline gives CDR1 DFQATT, CDR2 SNEGSKA (reference sequence). The CDR3 runs 17 residues. The V and J ends lost 5 bases and 2 bases, in that order; junction bases with no gene match: 12. Primers used in a second PCR of roughly 7 to 11 cycles were a sample-barcoded 5' primer and a J-beta primer mix. TCRdb re-analysed the 5' RACE reads in MiXCR, keeping a single row per CDR3 protein. The sample consists of more than 700,000 distinct CDR3 sequences, 53% of them appearing once. The sequencing input was blood. This receptor was identified in a man older than 75 in good health. The V and J genes are TRBV20-1 and TRBJ2-1, with 10 positions matching TRBD2. The CDR3 sequence: CSAGSPSGRRTYNEQFF. The CDR3, as DNA: TGCAGTGCTGGCTCCCCTAGCGGGAGAAGGACCTACAATGAGCAGTTCTTC.